Here is one TCR beta chain with its context. Documented treatment: some 20 received Ad26.COV2.S at low or high dose, single or two shots; roughly five received placebo; per-sample allocation not given. Material that was analyzed had been drawn on day 63 after the first vaccine or placebo injection. These data originate in a study of Ad26.COV2.S vaccination and SARS-CoV-2 variants. The length of the CDR3 is 12 residues. The ends were cut back, 6 bases at V and 7 bases at J, with 12 bases in the middle. Germline V gene lookup returns CDR1 ENHRY and CDR2 SYGVKD. The assay was immunoSEQ multiplex PCR, and TCRdb's table has in-frame clones only and misses some. The sample has about half a million clones; about 88% are singletons.

This material consisted of peripheral blood, taken in a trial of Ad26.COV2.S vaccine versus placebo. The chain links TRBV10-3 to TRBJ1-2, with D maybe TRBD1 (6 bases). This clonotype was obtained from a person aged 18 to 59 who received the Ad26.COV2.S COVID-19 vaccine or a placebo. The CDR3 here is CAISPGEGGYTF. The DNA of the CDR3 is TGTGCCATCAGCCCAGGGGAGGGTGGCTACACCTTC.